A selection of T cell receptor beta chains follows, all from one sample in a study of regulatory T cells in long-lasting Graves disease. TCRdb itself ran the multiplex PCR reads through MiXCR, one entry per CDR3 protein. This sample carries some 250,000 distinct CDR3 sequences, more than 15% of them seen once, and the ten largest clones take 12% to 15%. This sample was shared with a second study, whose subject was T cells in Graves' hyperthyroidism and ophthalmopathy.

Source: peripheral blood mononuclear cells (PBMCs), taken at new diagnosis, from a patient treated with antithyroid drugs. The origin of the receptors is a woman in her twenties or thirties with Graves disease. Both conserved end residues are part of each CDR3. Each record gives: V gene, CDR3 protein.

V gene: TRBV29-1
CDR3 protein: CSVSVVGGPQHF

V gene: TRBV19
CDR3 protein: CASTHDSANQPQHF

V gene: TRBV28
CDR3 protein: CASRSGPSGNTIYF

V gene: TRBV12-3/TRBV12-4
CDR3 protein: CASSPGTGYNQPQHF

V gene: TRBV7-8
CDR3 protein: CASSSTGTGSTDTQYF

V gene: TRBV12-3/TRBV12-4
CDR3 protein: CASSIAGRLQPQHF

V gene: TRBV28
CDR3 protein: CASSWGKTYEQYF

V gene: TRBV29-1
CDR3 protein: CSALTSGGVTDTQYF

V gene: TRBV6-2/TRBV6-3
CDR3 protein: CASTPGATRNYGYTF

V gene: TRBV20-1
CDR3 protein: CSARVGKTNYGYTF

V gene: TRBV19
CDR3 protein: CASSITPGQGGTEAFF

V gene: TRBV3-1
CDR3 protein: CASSPDSYNEQFF

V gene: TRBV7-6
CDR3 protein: CASSYGGTETQYF

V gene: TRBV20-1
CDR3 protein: CSASLLSYNSPLHF

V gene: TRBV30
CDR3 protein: CAWSAGGNYGYTF

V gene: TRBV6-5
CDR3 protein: CASSYTGSQDNEQFF

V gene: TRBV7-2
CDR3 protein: CASSLDEMGTEAFF

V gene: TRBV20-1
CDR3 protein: CSAREGQGGEKLFF

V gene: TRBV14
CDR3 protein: CASSQTGNSPLHF

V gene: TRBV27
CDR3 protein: CASTPGDRGPLHF

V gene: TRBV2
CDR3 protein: CASSEALGGARVFF

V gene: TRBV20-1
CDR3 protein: CSVGAGGMYNEQFF

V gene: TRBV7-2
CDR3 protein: CASSLRGEGLGYTF

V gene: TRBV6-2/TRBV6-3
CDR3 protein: CASRPAGGEEKLFF

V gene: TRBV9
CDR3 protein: CASSAPRRGPPRGDTQYF

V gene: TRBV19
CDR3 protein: CASSITGKLAKNIQYF

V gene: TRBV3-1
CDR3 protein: CASSQARDSRYTF

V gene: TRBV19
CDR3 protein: CASSIVRTSGNEQFF

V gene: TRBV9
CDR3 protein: CATIDRDYNEQFF

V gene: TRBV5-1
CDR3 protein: CASSPGLVEETQYF

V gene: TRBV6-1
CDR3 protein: CASRDTDNYGYTF

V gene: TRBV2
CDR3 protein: CASRGDSPLHF

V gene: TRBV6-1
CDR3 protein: CASSRGGRNEQFF

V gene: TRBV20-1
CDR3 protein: CSARGTGTENQPQHF

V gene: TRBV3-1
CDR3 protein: CASSQASGKREKLFF

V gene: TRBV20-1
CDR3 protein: CSATGVPYGYTF

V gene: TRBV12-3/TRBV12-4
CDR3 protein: CASEGSISGNTIYF

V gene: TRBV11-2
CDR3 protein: CASSLEMGRGNTEAFF

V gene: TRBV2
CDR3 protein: CARKRRMNTEAFF

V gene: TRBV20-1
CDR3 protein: CSARAPRARNGTNQPQHF

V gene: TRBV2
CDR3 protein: CASSEAYREPQHF

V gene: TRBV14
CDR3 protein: CASSQVGRGPSYEQYF

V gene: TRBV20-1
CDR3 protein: CSAPPTRGSAEAFF

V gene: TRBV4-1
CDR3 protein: CASSQLRVTEAFF

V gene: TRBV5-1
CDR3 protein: CASSFGGLNEQFF

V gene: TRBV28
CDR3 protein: CASNAQGEGGYTF

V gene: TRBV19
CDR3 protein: CASSIRFGQGIYEQYF

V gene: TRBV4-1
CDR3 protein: CASSQRGTGSPEAFF